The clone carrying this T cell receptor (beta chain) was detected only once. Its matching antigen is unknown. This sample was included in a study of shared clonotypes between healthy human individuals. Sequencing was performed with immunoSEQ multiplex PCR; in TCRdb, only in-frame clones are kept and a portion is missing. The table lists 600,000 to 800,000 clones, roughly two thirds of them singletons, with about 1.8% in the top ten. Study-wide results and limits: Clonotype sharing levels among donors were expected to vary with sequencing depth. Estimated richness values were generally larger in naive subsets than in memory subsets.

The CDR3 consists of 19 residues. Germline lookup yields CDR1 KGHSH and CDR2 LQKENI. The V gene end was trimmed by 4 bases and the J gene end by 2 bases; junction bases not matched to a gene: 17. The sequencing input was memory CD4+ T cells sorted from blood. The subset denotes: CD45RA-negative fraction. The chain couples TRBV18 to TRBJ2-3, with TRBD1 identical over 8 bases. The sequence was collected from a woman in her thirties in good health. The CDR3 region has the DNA TGTGCCAGCTCACGCGCCTCAGGGGGCCCCACTCTATCCACAGATACGCAGTATTTT. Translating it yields CASSRASGGPTLSTDTQYF.